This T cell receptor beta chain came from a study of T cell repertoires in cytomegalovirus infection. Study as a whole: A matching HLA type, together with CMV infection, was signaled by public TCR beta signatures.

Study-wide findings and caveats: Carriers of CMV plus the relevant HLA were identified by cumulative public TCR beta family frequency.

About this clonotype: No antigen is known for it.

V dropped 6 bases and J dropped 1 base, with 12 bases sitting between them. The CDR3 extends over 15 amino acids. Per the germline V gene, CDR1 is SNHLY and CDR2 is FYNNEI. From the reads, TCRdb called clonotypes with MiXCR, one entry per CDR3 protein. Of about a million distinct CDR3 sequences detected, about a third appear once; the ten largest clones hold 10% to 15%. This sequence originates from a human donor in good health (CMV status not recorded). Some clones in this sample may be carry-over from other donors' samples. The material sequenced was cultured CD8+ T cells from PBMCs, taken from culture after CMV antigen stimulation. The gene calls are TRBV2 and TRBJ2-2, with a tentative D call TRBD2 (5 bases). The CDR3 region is CASRPGRGNTGELFF. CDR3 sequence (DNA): TGTGCCAGCAGACCCGGACGGGGGAACACCGGGGAGCTGTTTTTT.